A single TCR beta chain is shown here with its context. Sequencing was performed with immunoSEQ multiplex PCR; in TCRdb, only in-frame clones are kept and a portion is missing. Found here are about 280,000 clones, around 85% of them singletons; the top ten hold about 2.7%. Symptom resolution, clearance, or two negative PCRs marked donors in Cohort 3 as recovered. This specimen belongs to a study of blood T cell repertoires in COVID-19. About the study: Specimens from acute and convalescent COVID-19 originated in the United States, Italy and Spain.

Trimming removed 6 bases from V and 2 bases from J; junction bases left unmatched: 8. Germline CDR1 LNHDA, CDR2 SQIVND (reference sequence). The CDR3 sequence is 16 residues long. The chain recombines TRBV19 with TRBJ2-3; 10 bases are a match to TRBD1. This receptor was identified in a woman in her forties or fifties who had recovered from COVID-19. Sequencing was carried out using PBMCs or T cells enriched from blood (not recorded which). The DNA of the CDR3 is TGTGCCAGTAGCCTCGACAGGGGGCGGGCCACAGATACGCAGTATTTT. Its translation is CASSLDRGRATDTQYF. The full variable domain, rest sourced from reference TRBV19 and TRBJ2-3, is DGGITQSPKYLFRKEGQNVTLSCEQNLNHDAMYWYRQDPGQGLRLIYYSQIVNDFQKGDIAEGYSVSREKKESFPLTVTSAQKNPTAFYLCASSLDRGRATDTQYFGPGTRLTVL.